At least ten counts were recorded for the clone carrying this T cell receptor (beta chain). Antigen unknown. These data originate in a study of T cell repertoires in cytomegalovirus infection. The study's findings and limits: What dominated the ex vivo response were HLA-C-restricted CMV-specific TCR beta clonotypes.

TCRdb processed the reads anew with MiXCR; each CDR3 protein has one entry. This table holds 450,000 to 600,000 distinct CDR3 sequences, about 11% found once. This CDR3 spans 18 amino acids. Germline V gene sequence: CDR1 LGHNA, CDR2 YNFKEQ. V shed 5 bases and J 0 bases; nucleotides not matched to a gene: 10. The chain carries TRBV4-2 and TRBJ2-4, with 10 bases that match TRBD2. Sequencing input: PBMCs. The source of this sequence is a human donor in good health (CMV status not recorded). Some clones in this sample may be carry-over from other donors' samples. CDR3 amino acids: CASSKDRTSGRAKNIQYF. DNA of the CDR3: TGTGCCAGCAGCAAGGACCGGACTAGCGGACGAGCCAAAAACATTCAGTACTTC.